The clone carrying this TCR beta chain was seen just once. The repertoire was sequenced with immunoSEQ multiplex PCR; TCRdb's copy has only in-frame clones and lacks some. The sample has about 200,000 clones, 86% seen once; the top ten hold 3.8%. The CDR3 spans 15 residues. The germline V gene encodes CDR1 SGHTA and CDR2 FQGTGA. The data were obtained in a study of blood T cell repertoires in COVID-19. The overall study: T cells, B-cell-depleted T cells, or PBMCs provided the cDNA or gDNA that served as material.

V is TRBV7-3 and J is TRBJ2-5; the match to TRBD2 covers 11 bases. TRBJ2-7 explains the end of the DNA better; the J call may be wrong. This clonotype was obtained from a woman in her 40s with acute COVID-19. Sample: PBMCs or T cells enriched from blood (not recorded which). CDR3 sequence (DNA): TGTGCCAGCAGACAAACTGGGCTAGCGGGAGGCGAGCAGTACTTC. It translates to CASRQTGLAGGEQYF.